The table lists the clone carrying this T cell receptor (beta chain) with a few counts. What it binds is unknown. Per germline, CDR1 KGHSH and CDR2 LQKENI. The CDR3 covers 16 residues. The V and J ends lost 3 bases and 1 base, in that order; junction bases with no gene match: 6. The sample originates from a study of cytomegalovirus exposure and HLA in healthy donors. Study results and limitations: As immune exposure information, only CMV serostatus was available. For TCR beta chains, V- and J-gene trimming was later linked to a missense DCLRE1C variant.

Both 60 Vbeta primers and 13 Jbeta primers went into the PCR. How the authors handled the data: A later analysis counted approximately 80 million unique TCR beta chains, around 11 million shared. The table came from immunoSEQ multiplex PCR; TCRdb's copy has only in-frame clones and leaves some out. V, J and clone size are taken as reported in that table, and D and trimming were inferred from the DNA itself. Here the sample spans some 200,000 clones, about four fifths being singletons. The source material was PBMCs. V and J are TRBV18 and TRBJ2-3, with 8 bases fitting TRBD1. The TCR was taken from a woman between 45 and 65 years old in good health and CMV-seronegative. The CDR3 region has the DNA TGTGCCAGCTCACCCTCTGGACAGGGAGGCACAGATACGCAGTATTTT. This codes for CASSPSGQGGTDTQYF. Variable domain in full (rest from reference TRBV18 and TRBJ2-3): NAGVMQNPRHLVRRRGQEARLRCSPMKGHSHVYWYRQLPEEGLKFMVYLQKENIIDESGMPKERFSAEFPKEGPSILRIQQVVRGDSAAYFCASSPSGQGGTDTQYFGPGTRLTVL.